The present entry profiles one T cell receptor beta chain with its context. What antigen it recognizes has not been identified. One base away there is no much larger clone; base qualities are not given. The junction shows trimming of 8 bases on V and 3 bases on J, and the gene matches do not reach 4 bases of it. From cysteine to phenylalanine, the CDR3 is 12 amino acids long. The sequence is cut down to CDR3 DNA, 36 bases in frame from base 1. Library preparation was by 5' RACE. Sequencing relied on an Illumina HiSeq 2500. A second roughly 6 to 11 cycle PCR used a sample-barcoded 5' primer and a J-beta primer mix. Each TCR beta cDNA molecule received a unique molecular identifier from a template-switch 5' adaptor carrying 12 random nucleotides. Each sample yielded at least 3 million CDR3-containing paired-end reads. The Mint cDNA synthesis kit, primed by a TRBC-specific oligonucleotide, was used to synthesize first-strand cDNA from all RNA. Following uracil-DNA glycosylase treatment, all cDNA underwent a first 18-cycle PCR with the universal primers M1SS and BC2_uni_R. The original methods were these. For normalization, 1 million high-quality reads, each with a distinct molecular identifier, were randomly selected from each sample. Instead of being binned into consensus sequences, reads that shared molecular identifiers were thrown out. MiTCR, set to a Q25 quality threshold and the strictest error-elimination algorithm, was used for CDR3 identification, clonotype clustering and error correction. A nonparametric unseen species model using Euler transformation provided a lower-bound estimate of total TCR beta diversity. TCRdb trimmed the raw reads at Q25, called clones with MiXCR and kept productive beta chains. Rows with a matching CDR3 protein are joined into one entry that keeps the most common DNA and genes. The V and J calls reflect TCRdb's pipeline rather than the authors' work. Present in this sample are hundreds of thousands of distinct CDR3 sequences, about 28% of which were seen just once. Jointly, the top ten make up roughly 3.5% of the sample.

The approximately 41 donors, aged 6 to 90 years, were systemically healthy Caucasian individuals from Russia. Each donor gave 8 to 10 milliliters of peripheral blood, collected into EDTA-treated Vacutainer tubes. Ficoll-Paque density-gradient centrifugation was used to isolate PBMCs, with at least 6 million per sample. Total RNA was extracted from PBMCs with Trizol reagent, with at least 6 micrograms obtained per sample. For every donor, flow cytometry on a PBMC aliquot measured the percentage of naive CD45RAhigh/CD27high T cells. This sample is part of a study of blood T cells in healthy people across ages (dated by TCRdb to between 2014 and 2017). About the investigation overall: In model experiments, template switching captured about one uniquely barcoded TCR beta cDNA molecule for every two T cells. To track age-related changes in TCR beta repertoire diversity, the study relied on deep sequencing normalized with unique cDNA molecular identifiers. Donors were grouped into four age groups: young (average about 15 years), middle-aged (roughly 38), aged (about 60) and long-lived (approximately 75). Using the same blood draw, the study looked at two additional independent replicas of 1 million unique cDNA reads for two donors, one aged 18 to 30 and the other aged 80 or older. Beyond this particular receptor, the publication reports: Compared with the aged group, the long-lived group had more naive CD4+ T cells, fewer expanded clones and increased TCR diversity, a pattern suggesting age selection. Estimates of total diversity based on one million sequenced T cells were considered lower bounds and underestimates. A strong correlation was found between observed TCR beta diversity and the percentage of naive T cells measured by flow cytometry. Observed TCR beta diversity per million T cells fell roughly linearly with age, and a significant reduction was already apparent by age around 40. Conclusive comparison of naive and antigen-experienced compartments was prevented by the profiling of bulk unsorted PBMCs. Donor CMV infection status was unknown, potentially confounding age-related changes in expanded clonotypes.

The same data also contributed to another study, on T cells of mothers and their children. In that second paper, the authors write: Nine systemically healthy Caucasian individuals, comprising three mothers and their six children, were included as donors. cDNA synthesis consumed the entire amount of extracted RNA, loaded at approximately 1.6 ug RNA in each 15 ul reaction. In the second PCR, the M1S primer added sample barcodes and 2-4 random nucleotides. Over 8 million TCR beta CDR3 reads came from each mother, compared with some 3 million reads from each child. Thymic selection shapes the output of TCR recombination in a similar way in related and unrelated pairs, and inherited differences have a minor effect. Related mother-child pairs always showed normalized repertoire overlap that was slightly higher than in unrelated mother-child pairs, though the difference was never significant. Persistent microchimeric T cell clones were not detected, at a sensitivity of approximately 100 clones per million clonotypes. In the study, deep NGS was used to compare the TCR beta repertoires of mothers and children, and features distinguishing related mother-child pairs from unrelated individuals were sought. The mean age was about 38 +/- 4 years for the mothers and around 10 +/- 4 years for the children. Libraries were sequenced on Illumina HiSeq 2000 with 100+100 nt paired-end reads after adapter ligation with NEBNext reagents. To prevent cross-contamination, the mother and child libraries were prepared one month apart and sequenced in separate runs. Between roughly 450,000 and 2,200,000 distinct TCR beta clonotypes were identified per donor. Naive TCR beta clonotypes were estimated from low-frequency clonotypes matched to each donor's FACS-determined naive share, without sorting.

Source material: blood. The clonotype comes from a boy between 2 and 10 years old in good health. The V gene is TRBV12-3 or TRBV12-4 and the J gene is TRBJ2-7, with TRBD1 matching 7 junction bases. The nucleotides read TGTGCCAGCGCAGGGGGTGTCTACGAGCAGTACTTC. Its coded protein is CASAGGVYEQYF.